Following are 4 T cell receptor beta chains from one sample sequenced in a study of blood T cell repertoires in COVID-19. TCRdb's copy holds only in-frame clones and misses some; the assay was immunoSEQ multiplex PCR. The sample has just over 70,000 clones, under 95% seen once. The sample comprised peripheral blood. The receptors shown here come from a human donor in a cohort sampled during active COVID-19.

V is TRBV6-5 and J is TRBJ1-1, with TRBD1 as a possible D gene (5 bases). The V and J ends lost 10 bases and 0 bases respectively, with 15 bases between them. The germline V gene has CDR1 MNHEY and CDR2 SVGAGI. The CDR3 covers 14 residues. CDR3 protein: CATGDYNMNTEAFF. CDR3 coding DNA: TGTGCCACCGGGGACTACAATATGAACACTGAAGCTTTCTTT.

The chain joins TRBV11-2 to TRBJ2-6, with 7 nucleotides matching TRBD1. V shed 3 bases, J shed 2 bases, and the junction held 13 bases outside the gene matches. This CDR3 spans 19 amino acids. The germline CDR1 and CDR2 sequences are SGHAT and FQNNGV. In DNA, the CDR3 is TGTGCCAGCAGCTTGTTTTCCCTGAGGACAGGAACTGGGGCCAACGTCCTGACTTTC. Protein: CASSLFSLRTGTGANVLTF. Together with reference TRBV11-2 and TRBJ2-6, the CDR3 gives the full variable domain: EAGVAQSPRYKIIEKRQSVAFWCNPISGHATLYWYQQILGQGPKLLIQFQNNGVVDDSQLPKDRFSAERLKGVDSTLKIQPAKLEDSAVYLCASSLFSLRTGTGANVLTFGAGSRLTVL.

The chain combines TRBV11-2 with TRBJ1-6; weak D call: TRBD1 (6 bases). Trimming stripped 4 bases from V and 6 bases from J, with 16 bases between. The CDR3 is 16 amino acids. CDR1 and CDR2 (germline): SGHAT, FQNNGV. The CDR3 bases are TGTGCCAGCAGCTCCGGACAGTTCGGGGCTAATTCACCCCTCCACTTT. It specifies CASSSGQFGANSPLHF.

The chain combines TRBV28 with TRBJ1-5, with D possibly TRBD1 on 5 matching bases. The CDR3 has 14 residues. Germline CDR1 reads MDHEN; CDR2 reads SYDVKM. V was trimmed by 4 bases and J by 2 bases, leaving 9 bases between them. CDR3 sequence reads: CASSSPGGNQPQHF. Written as DNA, the CDR3 is TGTGCCAGCAGTTCCCCGGGGGGCAATCAGCCCCAGCATTTT.